The next 25 T cell receptor beta chains were all read from a single sample in a study of beta chain features in type 1 diabetes. All of the isolated RNA was reverse transcribed, so expressed TCRB transcripts were sequenced. Data came from immunoSEQ multiplex PCR; TCRdb stores just in-frame clones and leaves some out. Among 350,000 or so clones listed, roughly 21% were seen once. The sequenced sample consisted of naive CD4+ T cells from blood. These receptors were collected from a woman aged 18-29 years in good health.

This clone was found a few times. The rearrangement joins TRBV30 to TRBJ1-2; no firm D call. Deletions cut 5 bases from V and 8 bases from J, with 15 bases between. Per germline, CDR1 GTSNPN and CDR2 SVGIG (reference sequence). The length of the CDR3 is 12 residues. This CDR3 is CAWSAGVGGYTF. In nucleotides, the CDR3 is TGTGCCTGGTCGGCGGGAGTCGGGGGCTACACCTTC.

The chain links TRBV9 to TRBJ2-1, with 7 positions matching TRBD2. Trimming removed 4 bases from V and 0 bases from J; junction bases left unmatched: 10. The CDR3 length is 17 residues. Germline V gene data show CDR1 as SGDLS and CDR2 as YYNGEE. This CDR3 is CASSPGSGVSSYNEQFF. The CDR3 nucleotides are TGTGCCAGCAGCCCGGGGAGCGGGGTTAGCTCCTACAATGAGCAGTTCTTC.

This clone turned up a few times. V and J are TRBV29-1 and TRBJ1-1, with TRBD1 as a possible D gene (6 bases). The CDR3 totals 13 residues. The germline V and J ends were trimmed by 6 bases and 0 bases, with 11 bases remaining between them. In germline, CDR1 is SQVTM, CDR2 ANQGSEA. DNA for the CDR3: TGCAGCGTCGTTGACAGGATGAACACTGAAGCTTTCTTT. Protein sequence: CSVVDRMNTEAFF.

This clone was detected only a few times. The J gene is TRBJ2-7, the V gene TRBV5-1; a weak D match, TRBD1 (7 bases). Germline CDR1 reads SGHRS; CDR2 reads YFSETQ. The CDR3 is 13 residues long. V gave up 4 bases and J gave up 2 bases, with 10 bases separating them. The CDR3 is CASSGGTAYEQYF. CDR3 bases: TGCGCCAGCAGCGGAGGGACAGCCTACGAGCAGTACTTC. Drawing the rest from reference TRBV5-1 and TRBJ2-7, the complete variable domain is KAGVTQTPRYLIKTRGQQVTLSCSPISGHRSVSWYQQTPGQGLQFLFEYFSETQRNKGNFPGRFSGRQFSNSRSEMNVSTLELGDSALYLCASSGGTAYEQYFGPGTRLTVT.

The rearrangement links TRBV29-1 to TRBJ2-7; D is uncertain. This CDR3 region has 14 residues. Germline CDR1 is SQVTM and CDR2 is ANQGSEA. Trimming took 6 bases from V and 2 from J, leaving 17 bases between them. CDR3 DNA: TGCAGCGTATCACCGGGTCCCGAGACCTACGAGCAGTACTTC. As protein: CSVSPGPETYEQYF.

The DNA of the CDR3 is TGTGCCAGCAGTGGTGAAGGGGGCTCTGTCGGGGAGCTGTTTTTT. As protein: CASSGEGGSVGELFF. The chain links TRBV2 to TRBJ2-2, with 7 bases fitting TRBD1. Trimming at V came to 4 bases and at J to 7 bases, leaving 9 bases not matched to a gene. The CDR3 totals 15 residues. CDR1 is SNHLY and CDR2 is FYNNEI in the germline V gene. Based on the CDR3 plus reference TRBV2 and TRBJ2-2, the full variable domain is EPEVTQTPSHQVTQMGQEVILRCVPISNHLYFYWYRQILGQKVEFLVSFYNNEISEKSEIFDDQFSVERPDGSNFTLKIRSTKLEDSAMYFCASSGEGGSVGELFFGEGSRLTVL.

The chain couples TRBV30 to TRBJ2-7; 8 bases agree with TRBD2. Germline CDR1 is GTSNPN and CDR2 is SVGIG (reference sequence). Losses at the gene ends were 3 bases for V and 5 bases for J; bases not matched to a gene: 3. The CDR3 runs to 12 residues. CDR3 sequence (DNA): TGTGCCTGGAGCGGGGGGGGGCACGAGCAGTACTTC. Protein sequence: CAWSGGGHEQYF.

The chain links TRBV5-4 to TRBJ2-5; D is perhaps TRBD2 (5 bases). Germline CDR1 is SGHNT and CDR2 is YYREEE (reference sequence). The V end was cut by 0 bases, the J end by 1 base, with 16 bases between. This CDR3 has 17 residues. CDR3 bases: TGTGCCAGCAGCTTGGCCAAGAGGGCTTACGGCCAAGAGACCCAGTACTTC. It is translated as CASSLAKRAYGQETQYF.

The J gene is TRBJ1-5, the V gene TRBV2; 8 bases agree with TRBD1. The ends lost 5 bases at V and 7 bases at J; junction bases unmatched: 10. This CDR3 region has 15 residues. CDR1 is SNHLY and CDR2 is FYNNEI in the germline V gene. Here the CDR3 DNA reads TGTGCCAGCAGTCCGCGGGACAGGTGGGGCCAGCCCCAGCATTTT. Its translation is CASSPRDRWGQPQHF.

Only a few counts were recorded for this clone. V and J are TRBV5-6 and TRBJ2-5; 7 bases fit TRBD1. Germline-derived CDR1 and CDR2 are SGHDT and YYEEEE. V lost 5 bases to trimming and J lost 8 bases; unmatched junction nucleotides: 9. The CDR3 covers 13 residues. CDR3 coding DNA: TGTGCCAGCAGAGCACAGGGGACGGGCACCCAGTACTTC. This codes for CASRAQGTGTQYF.

This clone was detected only a few times. The rearrangement joins TRBV11-2 to TRBJ2-5; D not resolved. The CDR3 extends over 13 amino acids. Germline lookup yields CDR1 SGHAT and CDR2 FQNNGV. Trimming removed 4 bases at V and 5 bases at J, with 11 bases between. CDR3: CASSSTPRETQYF. For the CDR3, the DNA is TGTGCCAGCAGCTCAACCCCCAGGGAGACCCAGTACTTC.

The rearrangement uses TRBV30 and TRBJ2-1, with D possibly being TRBD2 (5 bases). Germline V lookup: CDR1 GTSNPN, CDR2 SVGIG (reference sequence). Trimming removed 4 bases from V and 6 bases from J, with 13 bases in between. This CDR3 has 13 amino acids. Here the CDR3 reads CAWNFGGGNEQFF. In DNA, the CDR3 is TGTGCCTGGAATTTCGGAGGAGGCAATGAGCAGTTCTTC. The entire variable domain, with the rest obtained from reference TRBV30 and TRBJ2-1, is as follows: SQTIHQWPATLVQPVGSPLSLECTVEGTSNPNLYWYRQAAGRGLQLLFYSVGIGQISSEVPQNLSASRPQDRQFILSSKKLLLSDSGFYLCAWNFGGGNEQFFGPGTRLTVL.

This clone showed up just a few times. CDR3 in amino acids: CASSGTGYGGYTF. For the CDR3, the DNA is TGTGCCAGCAGTGGGACAGGCTACGGAGGCTACACCTTC. The chain joins TRBV6-1 to TRBJ1-2, with 7 positions matching TRBD1. From germline, CDR1 is MNHNS and CDR2 SASEGT. The CDR3 spans 13 residues. V shed 4 bases, J shed 8 bases, and the junction held 7 bases outside the gene matches.

The chain links TRBV4-1 to TRBJ1-4; D might be TRBD1 (6 bases). Germline V CDR1 and CDR2: MGHRA, YSYEKL. The CDR3 runs 15 residues. Between the trimmed V and J ends, which lost 2 bases and 3 bases, there was a span of 10 bases. This CDR3 reads CASSQPDRANEKLFF. The CDR3 DNA reads as TGCGCCAGCAGCCAACCGGACAGAGCTAATGAAAAACTGTTTTTT.

The V gene is TRBV28, the J gene TRBJ2-7; 10 bases are a match to TRBD1. Germline CDR1 is MDHEN and CDR2 is SYDVKM. This CDR3 spans 14 amino acids. V was pared by 7 bases and J by 3 bases, with 6 bases of the junction left unmatched. The CDR3 DNA is TGTGCCAGCACCTCCAGGACAGGGGGCTACGAGCAGTACTTC. Its translation is CASTSRTGGYEQYF.

This clone has just a few counts. The chain joins TRBV5-1 to TRBJ2-5; tentative D call: TRBD1 (8 bases). This CDR3 contains 14 residues. Germline assignment: CDR1 SGHRS and CDR2 YFSETQ. V was trimmed by 4 bases and J by 5 bases, leaving 15 bases between them. CDR3 nucleotide sequence: TGCGCCAGCAGCGCAGACAGGGGAGGGGAGACCCAGTACTTC. This gives the protein CASSADRGGETQYF.

This rearrangement joins TRBV7-2 to TRBJ2-3; a weak D match, TRBD2 (5 bases). This CDR3 region has 17 residues. V was shortened by 0 bases and J by 2 bases, with 15 bases between the two germline ends. Germline V gene lookup returns CDR1 SGHTA and CDR2 FQGNSA. In DNA form, the CDR3 reads TGTGCCAGCAGCTTAGCGAGGGCAGCCTTCGACACAGATACGCAGTATTTT. Its protein product is CASSLARAAFDTDTQYF.

This clone occurred a few times. The rearrangement links TRBV2 to TRBJ2-5, with TRBD1 matching over 7 bases. CDR1 SNHLY and CDR2 FYNNEI come from the germline V gene. Trimming at V came to 2 bases and at J to 5 bases, leaving 5 bases not matched to a gene. The CDR3 length is 14 residues. CDR3 DNA: TGTGCCAGCAGTGAAACGGCAGGGGGTGAGACCCAGTACTTC. Its translation is CASSETAGGETQYF.

The chain employs TRBV18 and TRBJ1-1; D gene unclear. Trimming removed 3 bases from V and 5 bases from J, with 22 bases in between. The germline V gene has CDR1 KGHSH and CDR2 LQKENI. The CDR3 is made up of 17 amino acids. As DNA, the CDR3 is TGTGCCAGCTCACCTTTTACCCGGGAAGGGTTTTTGACTGAAGCTTTCTTT. This codes for CASSPFTREGFLTEAFF.

This clone has more than one count but fewer than ten. V and J are TRBV5-6 and TRBJ2-5; 8 positions match TRBD1. The CDR3 is 15 amino acids. V shed 1 base and J 1 base; nucleotides not matched to a gene: 3. CDR1 is SGHDT and CDR2 is YYEEEE in the germline V gene. CDR3 sequence reads: CASSLLDRAQETQYF. In DNA form, the CDR3 reads TGTGCCAGCAGCTTGCTGGACAGGGCCCAAGAGACCCAGTACTTC. Based on the CDR3 plus reference TRBV5-6 and TRBJ2-5, the full variable domain is DAGVTQSPTHLIKTRGQQVTLRCSPKSGHDTVSWYQQALGQGPQFIFQYYEEEERQRGNFPDRFSGHQFPNYSSELNVNALLLGDSALYLCASSLLDRAQETQYFGPGTRLLVL.

This clone was counted between two and nine times. CDR3 amino acids: CASSLETTGDYGYTF. CDR3 coding DNA: TGCGCCAGCAGCTTGGAAACAACAGGGGACTATGGCTACACCTTC. This chain connects TRBV5-1 to TRBJ1-2; 7 bases match TRBD1. J was trimmed by 3 bases and V by 0 bases; bases with no gene match: 5. The CDR3 sequence is 15 residues long. Germline loops: CDR1 SGHRS, CDR2 YFSETQ.

This clone was recorded a few times. The CDR3 sequence is CASNWLADTGELFF. In nucleotides, the CDR3 is TGTGCCAGCAATTGGCTAGCGGATACCGGGGAGCTGTTTTTT. The chain joins TRBV2 to TRBJ2-2, with 7 bases identical to TRBD2. The CDR3 covers 14 residues. Germline V lookup: CDR1 SNHLY, CDR2 FYNNEI. Trimming removed 7 bases from V and 5 bases from J; junction bases left unmatched: 7. Looking up the rest from reference TRBV2 and TRBJ2-2 gives the full variable domain: EPEVTQTPSHQVTQMGQEVILRCVPISNHLYFYWYRQILGQKVEFLVSFYNNEISEKSEIFDDQFSVERPDGSNFTLKIRSTKLEDSAMYFCASNWLADTGELFFGEGSRLTVL.

The table lists this clone with a few counts. The chain links TRBV30 to TRBJ1-6; 7 bases are shared with TRBD1. V lost 5 bases, J lost 7 bases, and 8 bases stayed unmatched. CDR3 length: 14 residues. CDR1 and CDR2 from the germline V gene are GTSNPN and SVGIG (reference sequence). This chain's CDR3 is CAWGTGTVNSPLHF. The CDR3 DNA sequence: TGTGCCTGGGGGACCGGGACAGTCAATTCACCCCTCCACTTT.

The chain uses TRBV11-1 and TRBJ2-7, with 7 positions matching TRBD1. The CDR3 covers 13 residues. Per germline, CDR1 SGHAT and CDR2 FQDESV (reference sequence). Trimming at V came to 2 bases and at J to 6 bases, leaving 4 bases not matched to a gene. In nucleotides, the CDR3 is TGTGCCAGCAGCTTATCGACAGGGCTCGAGCAGTACTTC. Its translation is CASSLSTGLEQYF.

The chain combines TRBV7-2 with TRBJ1-6, with D unclear. V was cut by 5 bases and J by 8 bases, with 13 bases left in between. From germline, CDR1 is SGHTA and CDR2 FQGNSA. The CDR3 consists of 14 residues. Here the CDR3 reads CASSVAQVYSPLHF. DNA for the CDR3: TGTGCCAGCAGCGTGGCGCAGGTTTATTCACCCCTCCACTTT. Full variable domain (missing parts from reference TRBV7-2 and TRBJ1-6): GAGVSQSPSNKVTEKGKDVELRCDPISGHTALYWYRQSLGQGLEFLIYFQGNSAPDKSGLPSDRFSAERTGGSVSTLTIQRTQQEDSAVYLCASSVAQVYSPLHFGNGTRLTVT.